A single sample is the source of the 18 T cell receptor beta chains below, sequenced in a study of cytotoxic CD8 clonotypes in ibrutinib-treated CLL. Sequenced by immunoSEQ multiplex PCR; TCRdb stores in-frame clones only, minus some. The sample holds approximately 280,000 clones, 60% to 80% seen once. Here the sequenced sample was PBMCs, taken at disease progression, from a patient treated with ibrutinib. These receptors were taken from a human donor with chronic lymphocytic leukemia.

The rearrangement joins TRBV9 to TRBJ2-7; 12 bases are a match to TRBD2. J was trimmed by 6 bases and V by 3 bases; bases with no gene match: 4. There are 14 residues in the CDR3. The germline V gene encodes CDR1 SGDLS and CDR2 YYNGEE. The CDR3 DNA reads TGTGCCAGCAGCGCAGGACTAGCGGGATTCGAGCAGTACTTC. Protein: CASSAGLAGFEQYF.

The chain joins TRBV11-1 to TRBJ2-7, with no clear D. The CDR3 runs 16 residues. V lost 3 bases, J lost 1 base, and 16 bases lay in between. Germline assignment: CDR1 SGHAT and CDR2 FQDESV (reference sequence). CDR3 DNA sequence: TGTGCCAGCAGCTTGGGAAGAGATCTTTCGTCCTACGAGCAGTACTTC. Its protein is CASSLGRDLSSYEQYF. Full variable domain (remainder filled in from reference TRBV11-1 and TRBJ2-7): EAEVAQSPRYKITEKSQAVAFWCDPISGHATLYWYRQILGQGPELLVQFQDESVVDDSQLPKDRFSAERLKGVDSTLKIQPAELGDSAMYLCASSLGRDLSSYEQYFGPGTRLTVT.

V usage is TRBV29-1 and J usage is TRBJ2-7; TRBD1 or TRBD2 may be the D gene (5 bases each). This CDR3 is 14 amino acids long. The germline gives CDR1 SQVTM, CDR2 ANQGSEA. The V gene lost 0 bases and the J gene lost 2 bases, with 11 bases spanning the gap. The CDR3: CSVEDRRDAYEQYF. In DNA, the CDR3 is TGCAGCGTTGAAGATAGAAGGGACGCCTACGAGCAGTACTTC.

The chain recombines TRBV7-2 with TRBJ1-3; the D is unclear. The germline gives CDR1 SGHTA, CDR2 FQGNSA. Trimming pared 1 base from V and 3 bases from J, leaving 4 bases between. CDR3 size: 13 residues. In nucleotides, the CDR3 is TGTGCCAGCAGCTTAGGCAGTGGAAACACCATATATTTT. This codes for CASSLGSGNTIYF.

The chain joins TRBV21-1 to TRBJ2-4. TRBV21-1 is a documented pseudogene. The CDR3 loop spans 14 amino acids. The CDR3: CASSITDTGNIQYF. The DNA for the CDR3 is TGTGCCAGCAGCATTACGGATACTGGAAACATTCAGTACTTC.

The CDR3 loop is CAPPRTVPYEQYF. The CDR3 DNA follows: TGTGCCCCCCCCCGGACGGTACCCTACGAGCAGTACTTC. This sequence joins TRBV10-3 and TRBJ2-7; no reliable D call. Trimming removed 11 bases at V and 2 bases at J, with 16 bases between. From germline, CDR1 is ENHRY and CDR2 SYGVKD. There are 13 residues in the CDR3.

The chain uses TRBV9 and TRBJ2-1; a possible D gene is TRBD1 (7 bases). Germline CDR1 and CDR2: SGDLS and YYNGEE. The CDR3 runs to 14 residues. With 3 bases removed from V and 6 bases from J, the gap between germline ends came to 13 bases. CDR3 residues: CASSGTRGVNEQFF. The CDR3 DNA is TGTGCCAGCAGCGGCACCAGGGGGGTCAATGAGCAGTTCTTC.

This clone turned up a few times. Other DNA sequences within the sample encode an identical CDR3. The gene calls are TRBV5-1 and TRBJ2-7; D may be TRBD2 (6 bases). Germline V gene sequence: CDR1 SGHRS, CDR2 YFSETQ. Trimming removed 0 bases at V and 4 bases at J, with 11 bases between. The CDR3 length is 14 residues. CDR3 in amino acids: CASSLGGVSYEQYF. The CDR3 DNA reads TGCGCCAGCAGCTTGGGCGGGGTTTCGTACGAGCAGTACTTC.

This chain's CDR3 is CASSHTYSRDRGQETQYF. The CDR3 DNA is TGCGCCAGCAGCCACACTTACTCCCGGGACAGGGGCCAAGAGACCCAGTACTTC. The rearrangement uses TRBV4-1 and TRBJ2-5; 10 bases align to TRBD1. CDR3 length: 18 residues. Losses at the gene ends were 3 bases for V and 1 base for J; bases not matched to a gene: 11. CDR1 and CDR2 from the germline V gene are MGHRA and YSYEKL.

V usage is TRBV25-1 and J usage is TRBJ2-5, with D unclear. Per germline, CDR1 MGHDK and CDR2 SYGVNS. The V end was cut by 2 bases, the J end by 1 base, with 11 bases between. The CDR3 totals 15 residues. The chain's CDR3 is CASSETWSAQETQYF. CDR3 sequence (DNA): TGTGCCAGCAGTGAAACCTGGTCAGCCCAAGAGACCCAGTACTTC.

CDR3 amino acids: CASRTPGLEHQQYF. The CDR3, as DNA: TGTGCCAGCAGGACGCCGGGCCTGGAGCATCAGCAGTACTTC. The chain uses TRBV6-6 and TRBJ2-7; D not certain. Germline assignment: CDR1 MNHNY and CDR2 SVGAGI (reference sequence). The V gene lost 6 bases and the J gene lost 8 bases, with 20 bases spanning the gap. This CDR3 comprises 14 residues.

For the CDR3, the DNA is TGTGCCAGCAGCGTAGCGAGACCGGGACAGGGGTATGGCTACACCTTC. It yields the protein CASSVARPGQGYGYTF. The chain has TRBV9 and TRBJ1-2; 10 positions match TRBD1. The length of the CDR3 is 16 residues. Germline V CDR1 and CDR2: SGDLS, YYNGEE. The V and J ends lost 0 bases and 5 bases, in that order; junction bases with no gene match: 7. The full variable domain, with the rest looked up from reference TRBV9 and TRBJ1-2, is DSGVTQTPKHLITATGQRVTLRCSPRSGDLSVYWYQQSLDQGLQFLIQYYNGEERAKGNILERFSAQQFPDLHSELNLSSLELGDSALYFCASSVARPGQGYGYTFGSGTRLTVV.

The V and J genes are TRBV19 and TRBJ1-1; no definite D call. The CDR3 sequence is 12 residues long. Per germline, CDR1 LNHDA and CDR2 SQIVND (reference sequence). V was pared by 4 bases and J by 6 bases, with 9 bases between. The CDR3 DNA reads TGTGCCAGTAGTACAGGATCGTCTGAAGCTTTCTTT. The encoded protein is CASSTGSSEAFF.

The chain is built from TRBV7-2 and TRBJ2-7; the D call may be TRBD1 or TRBD2 (5 bases each). V gave up 5 bases and J gave up 2 bases, with 13 bases separating them. The CDR3 covers 14 residues. From germline, CDR1 is SGHTA and CDR2 FQGNSA. The CDR3 nucleotides are TGTGCCAGCAGCCTGGGACGAAGTGCCTACGAGCAGTACTTC. Translating gives CASSLGRSAYEQYF. The full variable domain, completed using reference TRBV7-2 and TRBJ2-7, is GAGVSQSPSNKVTEKGKDVELRCDPISGHTALYWYRQSLGQGLEFLIYFQGNSAPDKSGLPSDRFSAERTGGSVSTLTIQRTQQEDSAVYLCASSLGRSAYEQYFGPGTRLTVT.

The V gene is TRBV5-1, the J gene TRBJ2-7; no definite D call. This CDR3 spans 13 amino acids. Germline V gene lookup returns CDR1 SGHRS and CDR2 YFSETQ. Trimming removed 4 bases at V and 4 bases at J, with 12 bases between. The CDR3 protein is CASSPGHSYEQYF. In nucleotides, the CDR3 is TGCGCCAGCAGCCCCGGTCACTCTTACGAGCAGTACTTC. Combining the CDR3 with reference TRBV5-1 and TRBJ2-7 gives the whole variable domain KAGVTQTPRYLIKTRGQQVTLSCSPISGHRSVSWYQQTPGQGLQFLFEYFSETQRNKGNFPGRFSGRQFSNSRSEMNVSTLELGDSALYLCASSPGHSYEQYFGPGTRLTVT.

This chain uses TRBV10-2 with TRBJ1-1, with TRBD1 matching over 7 bases. The CDR3 has 12 amino acids. The J segment lost 4 bases and the V segment lost 6 bases, leaving 2 bases of the junction unmatched. Looked up from germline, CDR1 is WSHSY and CDR2 is SAAADI. CDR3 region: CASSAGGTEAFF. DNA for the CDR3: TGCGCCAGCAGCGCAGGGGGCACTGAAGCTTTCTTT.

V gene TRBV11-2 combines with J gene TRBJ1-1, with unresolved D. The CDR3 is 12 residues long. Germline-derived CDR1 and CDR2 are SGHAT and FQNNGV. V lost 3 bases and J 3 bases, leaving 5 bases between the germline ends. CDR3 nucleotides: TGTGCCAGCAGCTTCGCAGACACTGAAGCTTTCTTT. It encodes CASSFADTEAFF. The full variable domain, with the rest looked up from reference TRBV11-2 and TRBJ1-1, is EAGVAQSPRYKIIEKRQSVAFWCNPISGHATLYWYQQILGQGPKLLIQFQNNGVVDDSQLPKDRFSAERLKGVDSTLKIQPAKLEDSAVYLCASSFADTEAFFGQGTRLTVV.

V usage is TRBV2 and J usage is TRBJ2-5; 7 bases are a match to TRBD1. Trimming at V came to 6 bases and at J to 4 bases, leaving 5 bases not matched to a gene. The CDR3 runs to 13 residues. Germline lookup yields CDR1 SNHLY and CDR2 FYNNEI. The CDR3 region is CASSQTGIETQYF. Written as DNA, the CDR3 is TGTGCCAGCAGCCAGACAGGGATAGAGACCCAGTACTTC.